The rows below give T cell receptor beta chains drawn from one sample of a study of T cell responses to AZD1222 COVID-19 vaccine. Produced via immunoSEQ multiplex PCR; TCRdb's table is partial and in-frame only. The sample shows around 110,000 clones, more than 80% of them seen only once. The input for sequencing was peripheral blood, taken on day 0 of AZD1222 vaccination. Source of these receptors: an adult in good health. Both conserved end residues are part of each CDR3. The D gene is left open where the match is weak. A row's size may be missing; if present it is once, few, many or a size class.

>TRBV5-4|TRBJ2-1|-|TRBD2
CASSLEGLAIYNEQFF
TGTGCCAGCAGCTTGGAAGGACTAGCGATATACAATGAGCAGTTCTTC
>TRBV7-6|TRBJ1-1|-|-
CASSLEGPNTEAFF
TGTGCCAGCAGCTTAGAAGGGCCGAACACTGAAGCTTTCTTT
>TRBV3-1/TRBV3-2|TRBJ2-1|-|-
CASSPRRGPPNEQFF
TGTGCCAGCAGCCCACGGAGGGGCCCTCCCAATGAGCAGTTCTTC
>TRBV11-3|TRBJ1-3|-|-
CASGQGSGNTIYF
TGTGCCAGCGGGCAGGGCTCTGGAAACACCATATATTTT
>TRBV25-1|TRBJ1-5|-|-
CASHLPGRTSGNQPQHF
TGTGCCAGCCATTTACCGGGCAGAACCTCTGGGAATCAGCCCCAGCATTTT
>TRBV7-2|TRBJ1-5|-|-
CASSLGYSNQPQHF
TGTGCCAGCAGCTTAGGCTATAGCAATCAGCCCCAGCATTTT
>TRBV10-3|TRBJ2-7|few|TRBD2
CAIRAPTSAREQYF
TGTGCCATCAGGGCCCCCACTAGCGCCCGGGAGCAGTACTTC
>TRBV28|TRBJ1-5|-|-
CASSWWREGNQPQHF
TGTGCCAGCAGTTGGTGGAGGGAAGGCAATCAGCCCCAGCATTTT
>TRBV5-1|TRBJ2-2|-|TRBD1
CASSFPRTGENTGELFF
TGCGCCAGCAGCTTCCCCCGGACAGGCGAAAACACCGGGGAGCTGTTTTTT
>TRBV7-9|TRBJ2-7|-|TRBD2
CASSPLAGGLGDEQYF
TGTGCCAGCAGCCCACTAGCGGGGGGGCTGGGCGACGAGCAGTACTTC
>TRBV6-1|TRBJ1-6|-|TRBD1
CASSERLGGTGRYNSPLHF
TGTGCCAGCAGTGAAAGGCTTGGGGGGACAGGACGTTATAATTCACCCCTCCACTTT
>TRBV7-2|TRBJ2-3|-|TRBD2
CASSLGAGTFTDTQYF
TGTGCCAGCAGCTTAGGAGCGGGGACGTTCACAGATACGCAGTATTTT
>TRBV9|TRBJ1-1|-|-
CASSDQGRGDTEAFF
TGTGCCAGCAGCGATCAGGGTCGGGGCGACACTGAAGCTTTCTTT
>TRBV5-1|TRBJ1-3|-|-
CASSLGSRSGNTIYF
TGCGCCAGCAGCTTGGGCTCCCGCTCTGGAAACACCATATATTTT
>TRBV27|TRBJ2-7|-|TRBD1
CASSFSGTGSYEQYF
TGTGCCAGCAGTTTTTCCGGGACAGGGAGCTACGAGCAGTACTTC
>TRBV5-4|TRBJ2-1|once|-
CASSLNRESYNEQFF
TGTGCCAGCAGCTTGAATCGGGAATCCTACAATGAGCAGTTCTTC
>TRBV13|TRBJ1-6|-|TRBD1
CASSLLMAGGLNSPLHF
TGTGCCAGCAGCTTATTGATGGCAGGGGGTCTTAATTCACCCCTCCACTTT
>TRBV19|TRBJ1-2|-|TRBD1
CASRSTGYQGYTF
TGTGCCAGTAGGTCGACAGGGTACCAAGGCTACACCTTC
>TRBV6-2/TRBV6-3|TRBJ2-3|-|TRBD2
CASSYPLGEGIRGADTQYF
TGTGCCAGCAGTTACCCCCTGGGGGAGGGGATCCGGGGAGCAGATACGCAGTATTTT
>TRBV6-4|TRBJ2-4|-|TRBD2
CASERSGDLAKNIQYF
TGTGCCAGCGAACGTAGCGGGGATCTAGCCAAAAACATTCAGTACTTC
>TRBV6-2/TRBV6-3|TRBJ1-2|-|-
CASSYSGMYGYTF
TGTGCCAGCAGTTACTCAGGGATGTATGGCTACACCTTC
>TRBV28|TRBJ1-6|-|-
CASRPGIRSSYNSPLHF
TGTGCCAGCAGGCCAGGAATCCGGAGCTCCTATAATTCACCCCTCCACTTT
>TRBV11-2|TRBJ1-1|-|-
CASSLEVGLGAFF
TGTGCCAGCAGCTTAGAAGTCGGATTGGGAGCTTTCTTT
>TRBV5-1|TRBJ1-2|-|-
CASSRDRNYGYTF
TGCGCCAGCAGCCGAGACCGAAACTATGGCTACACCTTC
>TRBV9|TRBJ2-3|-|TRBD2
CASSRGSATDTQYF
TGTGCCAGCAGCCGCGGGAGTGCCACAGATACGCAGTATTTT
>TRBV21-1|TRBJ2-1|-|-
CAMPADWPYNEQFF
TGTGCCATGCCAGCCGACTGGCCCTACAATGAGCAGTTCTTC
>TRBV7-9|TRBJ1-3|-|TRBD1
CASGIQGNSGNTIYF
TGTGCCAGCGGCATACAGGGGAACTCTGGAAACACCATATATTTT
>TRBV10-3|TRBJ2-2|-|-
CAIRWSGEAGELFF
TGTGCCATCAGGTGGAGTGGCGAGGCCGGGGAGCTGTTTTTT
>TRBV2|TRBJ1-5|few|TRBD1
CASSPGTGVGGNQPQHF
TGTGCCAGCAGTCCCGGGACAGGGGTTGGGGGCAATCAGCCCCAGCATTTT
>TRBV5-4|TRBJ2-5|-|-
CASSLAGGKETQYF
TGTGCCAGCAGCTTGGCTGGGGGGAAAGAGACCCAGTACTTC
>TRBV28|TRBJ1-1|-|-
CARHTEAFF
TGTGCCAGGCACACTGAAGCTTTCTTT
>TRBV14|TRBJ1-4|-|-
CASSQVGNTNEKLFF
TGTGCCAGCAGCCAAGTTGGGAACACAAATGAAAAACTGTTTTTT
>TRBV6-2/TRBV6-3|TRBJ1-2|-|-
CASSYSNPQGGGYTF
TGTGCCAGCAGTTACTCGAATCCGCAGGGCGGGGGCTACACCTTC
>TRBV18|TRBJ2-7|-|-
CASSPRVRTVSYEQYF
TGTGCCAGCTCACCACGAGTCAGGACAGTCTCCTACGAGCAGTACTTC
>TRBV30|TRBJ1-3|-|TRBD1
CAWSAPGQESPAIYF
TGTGCCTGGAGTGCGCCGGGACAGGAGTCCCCTGCCATATATTTT
>TRBV3-1/TRBV3-2|TRBJ2-5|once|-
CASSQETVEETQYF
TGTGCCAGCAGCCAAGAAACGGTAGAAGAGACCCAGTACTTC
>TRBV6-1|TRBJ1-5|-|TRBD1
CASSEARGARQPQHF
TGTGCCAGCAGTGAAGCCAGGGGGGCTCGGCAGCCCCAGCATTTT
>TRBV20-1|TRBJ1-5|few|-
CSASRLSFRSQPQHF
TGCAGTGCTAGTAGGCTCAGCTTTAGATCACAGCCCCAGCATTTT
>TRBV28|TRBJ2-7|-|TRBD2
CASMSLAGSYEQYF
TGTGCCAGCATGTCCCTAGCGGGATCCTACGAGCAGTACTTC
>TRBV6-5|TRBJ2-7|-|TRBD2
CAASGSHYEQYF
TGTGCCGCCAGCGGGAGCCACTACGAGCAGTACTTC
>TRBV7-3|TRBJ1-2|-|-
CASSLIPNYGYTF
TGTGCCAGCAGCTTAATCCCGAACTATGGCTACACCTTC
>TRBV6-4|TRBJ2-2|-|-
CASRRENTGELFF
TGTGCCAGCAGGCGGGAAAATACCGGGGAGCTGTTTTTT
>TRBV4-1|TRBJ1-6|-|-
CASSAGSPLHF
TGCGCCAGCAGCGCGGGGTCACCCCTCCACTTT
>TRBV9|TRBJ2-7|-|-
CASTFAGTLYSYEQYF
TGTGCCAGCACCTTCGCCGGGACACTTTACTCCTACGAGCAGTACTTC
>TRBV15|TRBJ1-2|-|TRBD1
CATSRVQGAATF
TGTGCCACCAGCAGAGTACAGGGGGCGGCCACCTTC